Below, 28 T cell receptor beta chains from the same sample are listed, as sequenced in a study of PD-L1 blockade in urothelial cancer. Sequencing used immunoSEQ multiplex PCR; TCRdb keeps in-frame clones, though not all of them. The table shows 30,000 to 40,000 clones, with 75% to 95% occurring only once. The source was PBMCs, collected around atezolizumab (anti-PD-L1) treatment. The receptors shown here come from a man between 65 and 85 years old with urothelial cancer.

The genes are TRBV5-4 and TRBJ2-7, with D perhaps TRBD2 (6 bases). The CDR3 totals 16 residues. Germline CDR1 reads SGHNT; CDR2 reads YYREEE (reference sequence). The V gene lost 5 bases and the J gene lost 6 bases, with 24 bases spanning the gap. CDR3 DNA sequence: TGTGCCAGCAGGGAGGGGTTGGTAGCAGCCTCAGGCGAGCAGTACTTC. This translates into CASREGLVAASGEQYF.

This clone was counted a single time. As DNA, the CDR3 is TGTGCCAGCAGCCTCCCGTGCTGCGGGAGGGCATACGAGCAGTACTTC. Amino acid sequence: CASSLPCCGRAYEQYF. The chain carries TRBV21-1 and TRBJ2-7; no DNA check was done on the table's D call, TRBD2. TRBV21-1 is a recognized pseudogene. The CDR3 has 16 amino acids.

This chain connects TRBV11-2 to TRBJ2-1, with 8 bases aligning to TRBD2. This CDR3 comprises 14 residues. Trimming at V came to 5 bases and at J to 6 bases, leaving 6 bases not matched to a gene. In germline, CDR1 is SGHAT, CDR2 FQNNGV. The CDR3 bases are TGTGCCAGCAGCATCGGGAGGGCCGGCAATGAGCAGTTCTTC. Its protein product is CASSIGRAGNEQFF.

This chain joins TRBV21-1 and TRBJ2-5; the listed D gene, TRBD2, was not tested against the DNA. TRBV21-1 is classified as a pseudogene. CDR3 length equals 13 residues. The CDR3 region is CASTGLEEETQYF. CDR3 sequence (DNA): TGTGCCAGCACCGGACTAGAGGAAGAGACCCAGTACTTC.

V gene TRBV18 combines with J gene TRBJ1-1; D gene ambiguous. This CDR3 spans 15 amino acids. Trimming cost V 0 bases and J 1 base, with 9 bases left between them. The germline V gene has CDR1 KGHSH and CDR2 LQKENI. The CDR3 DNA reads TGTGCCAGCTCACCACCGCAGACAACGAACACTGAAGCTTTCTTT. Its translation: CASSPPQTTNTEAFF.

The chain combines TRBV13 with TRBJ2-7; 10 bases agree with TRBD1. The V and J ends lost 4 bases and 5 bases, in that order; junction bases with no gene match: 5. The CDR3 runs 14 residues. Germline assignment: CDR1 PRHDT and CDR2 FYEKMQ (reference sequence). CDR3 sequence reads: CASSSGQGTDEQYF. The DNA for the CDR3 is TGTGCCAGCAGCTCGGGACAGGGGACCGACGAGCAGTACTTC.

V usage is TRBV6-5 and J usage is TRBJ2-2; 8 nucleotides agree with TRBD2. Germline lookup yields CDR1 MNHEY and CDR2 SVGAGI. The length of the CDR3 is 16 residues. The V and J ends lost 4 bases and 0 bases, in that order; junction bases with no gene match: 4. The CDR3 coding sequence is TGTGCCAGCAGTTCGCCCGGGGGGGCGAACACCGGGGAGCTGTTTTTT. The encoded protein is CASSSPGGANTGELFF.

V gene TRBV28 combines with J gene TRBJ2-5; D may be TRBD1 (5 bases). Per the germline V gene, CDR1 is MDHEN and CDR2 is SYDVKM. Trimming took 5 bases from V and 1 from J, leaving 8 bases between them. The CDR3 covers 13 residues. The CDR3 here is CASSRGFQETQYF. The CDR3 region has the DNA TGTGCCAGCAGTAGGGGCTTCCAAGAGACCCAGTACTTC.

This clone was picked up one time. The chain has TRBV9 and TRBJ1-1, with 8 bases matching TRBD1. The CDR3 extends over 14 amino acids. V shed 0 bases and J 8 bases; nucleotides not matched to a gene: 6. CDR1 and CDR2 (germline): SGDLS, YYNGEE. Here the CDR3 reads CASSVAGQGGEAFF. The CDR3 region has the DNA TGTGCCAGCAGCGTAGCCGGACAGGGCGGGGAAGCTTTCTTT.

The rearrangement links TRBV2 to TRBJ2-3, with 7 bases that match TRBD2. The junction had 10 bases not matched to a gene; V was cut back by 0 bases and J by 4 bases. CDR3 length: 17 residues. The V gene's germline CDR1 is SNHLY and CDR2 FYNNEI. The CDR3 DNA sequence: TGTGCCAGCAGTGAAGCACCGGCGGGGAGGGGCCCAGATACGCAGTATTTT. This gives the protein CASSEAPAGRGPDTQYF.

The chain carries TRBV7-2 and TRBJ2-7; 9 bases are shared with TRBD1. The germline CDR1 and CDR2 sequences are SGHTA and FQGNSA. The V and J ends lost 2 bases and 4 bases, in that order; junction bases with no gene match: 6. The CDR3 loop spans 15 amino acids. The DNA of the CDR3 is TGTGCCAGCAGCTTATTCGGACAGGGGAAATACGAGCAGTACTTC. This sequence encodes CASSLFGQGKYEQYF.

V is TRBV19 and J is TRBJ2-3; a possible D gene is TRBD2 (5 bases). The CDR3 runs 13 residues. Germline-derived CDR1 and CDR2 are LNHDA and SQIVND (reference sequence). The germline V and J ends were trimmed by 3 bases and 7 bases, with 11 bases remaining between them. The CDR3 DNA reads as TGTGCCAGTAGTATCCCGCCCGGGAATACGCAGTATTTT. Its translation is CASSIPPGNTQYF. Full variable domain (rest looked up from reference TRBV19 and TRBJ2-3): DGGITQSPKYLFRKEGQNVTLSCEQNLNHDAMYWYRQDPGQGLRLIYYSQIVNDFQKGDIAEGYSVSREKKESFPLTVTSAQKNPTAFYLCASSIPPGNTQYFGPGTRLTVL.

V and J are TRBV18 and TRBJ2-4, with D maybe TRBD2 (5 bases). V was shortened by 2 bases and J by 2 bases, with 10 bases between the two germline ends. Germline V gene data show CDR1 as KGHSH and CDR2 as LQKENI. The CDR3 runs to 15 residues. CDR3 loop: CASSPVSGSKNIQYF. The CDR3 nucleotides read TGTGCCAGCTCACCAGTTTCGGGGTCCAAAAACATTCAGTACTTC.

This chain joins TRBV10-3 and TRBJ2-1; D might be TRBD2 (5 bases). CDR1 and CDR2 (germline): ENHRY, SYGVKD. Trimming shortened V by 10 bases and J by 6 bases, and 16 bases separated the two germline ends. This CDR3 has 13 amino acids. The CDR3 here is CATVEEAGNEQFF. CDR3 coding DNA: TGTGCCACCGTCGAGGAGGCTGGCAATGAGCAGTTCTTC.

This chain links TRBV28 with TRBJ1-2; TRBD1 is a possible D gene (6 bases). V dropped 5 bases and J dropped 5 bases, with 18 bases sitting between them. The CDR3 consists of 15 residues. In germline, CDR1 is MDHEN, CDR2 SYDVKM. The CDR3 DNA follows: TGTGCCAGCAGTCCGAGGACAGCGGCTAGTTATGGCTACACCTTC. This gives the protein CASSPRTAASYGYTF.

The V gene is TRBV5-4, the J gene TRBJ2-2; D is uncertain. V was pared by 0 bases and J by 0 bases, with 3 bases between. The CDR3 has 14 residues. Germline values: CDR1 SGHNT, CDR2 YYREEE (reference sequence). CDR3 nucleotides: TGTGCCAGCAGCTTGGTAACGAACACCGGGGAGCTGTTTTTT. Its translation: CASSLVTNTGELFF.

The chain combines TRBV29-1 with TRBJ2-6; 10 nucleotides match TRBD1. CDR1 and CDR2 from the germline V gene are SQVTM and ANQGSEA. This CDR3 has 16 residues. Trimming at V came to 4 bases and at J to 0 bases, leaving 3 bases not matched to a gene. CDR3 loop: CSVGGQGNSGANVLTF. CDR3 sequence (DNA): TGCAGCGTTGGGGGACAGGGGAACTCTGGGGCCAACGTCCTGACTTTC.

A few counts support this clone. The CDR3 DNA reads as TGTGCCAGCAGCGCACAGGGTTACGAGCAGTACTTC. Encoded protein: CASSAQGYEQYF. This rearrangement joins TRBV5-5 to TRBJ2-7; TRBD1 might be the D (6 bases). There are 12 residues in the CDR3. Trimming left V 4 bases short and J 4 bases short, with 9 bases between. Germline CDR1 reads SGHKS; CDR2 reads YYEKEE (reference sequence).

The chain couples TRBV6-4 to TRBJ2-1, with TRBD2 matching over 8 bases. Germline CDR1 and CDR2: MRHNA and SNTAGT. Unmatched junction bases numbered 8, after V lost 5 bases and J lost 8 bases. This CDR3 has 14 amino acids. Written as DNA, the CDR3 is TGTGCCAGCAGTATGAGCGGGAGTATGGATGAGCAGTTCTTC. Protein product: CASSMSGSMDEQFF.

The genes are TRBV7-6 and TRBJ2-5; D perhaps matches TRBD1 (6 bases). Deletions cut 1 base from V and 1 base from J, with 7 bases between. From germline, CDR1 is SGHVS and CDR2 FNYEAQ. The CDR3 runs 14 residues. CDR3 region: CASSLGQAQETQYF. In DNA, the CDR3 is TGTGCCAGCAGCTTAGGACAGGCCCAAGAGACCCAGTACTTC.

The V gene is TRBV2, the J gene TRBJ2-7, with TRBD2 matching over 13 bases. The V gene's germline CDR1 is SNHLY and CDR2 FYNNEI. J gave up 6 bases and V 6 bases, and 5 bases lay outside the gene matches. The CDR3 is made up of 14 amino acids. The CDR3 is CASRGLAGSFEQYF. Here the CDR3 DNA reads TGTGCCAGCAGGGGACTAGCGGGATCGTTCGAGCAGTACTTC.

V is TRBV2 and J is TRBJ2-2, with TRBD2 matching over 12 bases. Per germline, CDR1 SNHLY and CDR2 FYNNEI. The CDR3 is 16 amino acids. V shed 5 bases, J shed 1 base, and the junction held 2 bases outside the gene matches. As DNA, the CDR3 is TGTGCCAGCAGTAAACTAGCGGGGGGGAACACCGGGGAGCTGTTTTTT. Residues: CASSKLAGGNTGELFF.

This clone was seen just once. V is TRBV7-8 and J is TRBJ2-7, with 9 bases fitting TRBD2. Germline V gives CDR1 SGHVS, CDR2 FQNEAQ. J was trimmed by 7 bases and V by 1 base; bases with no gene match: 17. This CDR3 is 18 amino acids long. The CDR3 DNA reads TGTGCCAGCAGCTTAGAGGGGGCGGGAGGGCCTTCTCGGTGGGAGCAGTACTTC. This translates into CASSLEGAGGPSRWEQYF.

The rearrangement uses TRBV7-9 and TRBJ2-5; 12 nucleotides match TRBD2. The V gene end was trimmed by 5 bases and the J gene end by 9 bases; junction bases not matched to a gene: 10. In germline, CDR1 is SEHNR, CDR2 FQNEAQ (reference sequence). The CDR3 length is 15 residues. CDR3 in DNA: TGTGCCAGCAGCCCCTCGACTAGCGGGAGTGGGGCCCAGTACTTC. Encoded protein: CASSPSTSGSGAQYF.

This clone was picked up one time. The chain has TRBV5-6 and TRBJ2-7, with 15 nucleotides matching TRBD2. Trimming took 4 bases from V and 3 from J; bases not matched to a gene: 8. The CDR3 is 17 residues long. Germline V lookup: CDR1 SGHDT, CDR2 YYEEEE. The DNA for the CDR3 is TGTGCCAGCAGCCCCCGGACTAGCGGGAGGGTCAACTACGAGCAGTACTTC. Protein sequence: CASSPRTSGRVNYEQYF.

The chain carries TRBV4-2 and TRBJ2-7; 7 bases are shared with TRBD1. V dropped 2 bases and J dropped 5; count of bases not matched to a gene: 3. Germline CDR1 LGHNA, CDR2 YNFKEQ. This CDR3 has 13 amino acids. CDR3: CASSQQGGNEQYF. CDR3 nucleotides: TGTGCCAGCAGCCAACAAGGGGGCAACGAGCAGTACTTC.

The chain joins TRBV18 to TRBJ2-5; D is possibly TRBD2 (5 bases). The germline gives CDR1 KGHSH, CDR2 LQKENI. The CDR3 loop spans 15 amino acids. Trimming left V 6 bases short and J 4 bases short, with 18 bases between. This CDR3 reads CASSPTLAGVETQYF. The CDR3 DNA reads TGTGCCAGCTCCCCAACTCTAGCCGGGGTAGAGACCCAGTACTTC.

Of note for this clone: The sample holds other DNA sequences that translate to the same CDR3. The V and J genes are TRBV9 and TRBJ2-1; 7 nucleotides line up with TRBD2. Trimming cost V 4 bases and J 1 base; bases outside gene matches: 5. Germline CDR1 SGDLS, CDR2 YYNGEE. The CDR3 has 15 residues. The CDR3, as DNA: TGTGCCAGCAGCCCCTTGGGGGGGTCCTACAATGAGCAGTTCTTC. Amino acid sequence: CASSPLGGSYNEQFF.